A selection of T cell receptor beta chains follows, all from one sample in a study of T cells in localized non-small cell lung cancer. TCRdb's copy holds only in-frame clones and misses some; the assay was immunoSEQ multiplex PCR. The sample has tens of thousands of clones, around 80% seen once; the top ten hold about a sixth. Sequences were derived from peripheral blood mononuclear cells, sampled before any cancer treatment. Source of these receptors: a man aged 40 to 70 with stage III lung adenocarcinoma. CDR3s include the opening cysteine and the closing phenylalanine or tryptophan. A D gene is named only where the DNA matches it firmly. The size entry is marked missing in some rows and otherwise reads once, few, many or a size class.

CASSSTGTGYNEQFF TGCGCCAGCAGCTCAACCGGGACAGGTTACAATGAGCAGTTCTTC TRBJ2-1 TRBV5-1 - 15 TRBD1
CASSLGQGYYGYTF TGTGCCAGCAGCCTCGGGCAGGGCTACTATGGCTACACCTTC TRBJ1-2 TRBV11-2 - 14 -
CASSPGTLSKNIQYF TGTGCCAGCAGTCCCGGGACACTCTCCAAAAACATTCAGTACTTC TRBJ2-4 TRBV6-5 - 15 -
CASSYYQGLPAGELFF TGTGCCAGCAGTTACTACCAAGGACTCCCGGCGGGGGAGCTGTTTTTT TRBJ2-2 TRBV6-5 - 16 -
CASSVEPRAGGNGYTF TGTGCCAGCAGCGTAGAGCCCAGGGCAGGGGGAAATGGCTACACCTTC TRBJ1-2 TRBV9 - 16 TRBD1
CASGLYRDRGIEQYF TGTGCCAGCGGCCTATATCGAGACCGTGGGATCGAGCAGTACTTC TRBJ2-7 TRBV27 - 15 -
CASSIVTGGSKTQYF TGTGCCAGTAGTATTGTGACAGGGGGATCGAAGACCCAGTACTTC TRBJ2-5 TRBV19 few 15 TRBD1
CASSLDRTNEQFF TGTGCCAGCAGCCTCGACAGGACCAATGAGCAGTTCTTC TRBJ2-1 TRBV7-2 - 13 -
CASSPQRGLQETQYF TGTGCCAGCAGTCCCCAGCGGGGCTTACAAGAGACCCAGTACTTC TRBJ2-5 TRBV27 - 15 TRBD2
CASSLSPTGNEQYF TGTGCCAGCAGTTTAAGCCCGACAGGGAACGAGCAGTACTTC TRBJ2-7 TRBV27 - 14 TRBD1
CASSPDRVEKLFF TGTGCCAGCAGCCCAGACAGGGTAGAAAAACTGTTTTTT TRBJ1-4 TRBV7-9 - 13 TRBD1
CASSLASGMSGYTF TGTGCCAGCAGCTTAGCTTCAGGGATGAGTGGCTACACCTTC TRBJ1-2 TRBV7-9 - 14 -
CASSRDSGDTDTQYF TGTGCCAGTAGCCGCGATTCAGGGGACACAGATACGCAGTATTTT TRBJ2-3 TRBV19 once 15 -
CASSPPAGGDVEQFF TGTGCCAGCTCTCCACCCGCGGGAGGTGACGTTGAGCAGTTCTTC TRBJ2-1 TRBV18 - 15 TRBD2
CASSLDVWEIGTEAFF TGTGCCAGTAGCCTTGATGTCTGGGAGATTGGCACTGAAGCTTTCTTT TRBJ1-1 TRBV19 - 16 -
CAISEGSPGTQNTEAFF TGTGCCATCTCCGAGGGCTCCCCCGGGACCCAGAACACTGAAGCTTTCTTT TRBJ1-1 TRBV10-3 - 17 -